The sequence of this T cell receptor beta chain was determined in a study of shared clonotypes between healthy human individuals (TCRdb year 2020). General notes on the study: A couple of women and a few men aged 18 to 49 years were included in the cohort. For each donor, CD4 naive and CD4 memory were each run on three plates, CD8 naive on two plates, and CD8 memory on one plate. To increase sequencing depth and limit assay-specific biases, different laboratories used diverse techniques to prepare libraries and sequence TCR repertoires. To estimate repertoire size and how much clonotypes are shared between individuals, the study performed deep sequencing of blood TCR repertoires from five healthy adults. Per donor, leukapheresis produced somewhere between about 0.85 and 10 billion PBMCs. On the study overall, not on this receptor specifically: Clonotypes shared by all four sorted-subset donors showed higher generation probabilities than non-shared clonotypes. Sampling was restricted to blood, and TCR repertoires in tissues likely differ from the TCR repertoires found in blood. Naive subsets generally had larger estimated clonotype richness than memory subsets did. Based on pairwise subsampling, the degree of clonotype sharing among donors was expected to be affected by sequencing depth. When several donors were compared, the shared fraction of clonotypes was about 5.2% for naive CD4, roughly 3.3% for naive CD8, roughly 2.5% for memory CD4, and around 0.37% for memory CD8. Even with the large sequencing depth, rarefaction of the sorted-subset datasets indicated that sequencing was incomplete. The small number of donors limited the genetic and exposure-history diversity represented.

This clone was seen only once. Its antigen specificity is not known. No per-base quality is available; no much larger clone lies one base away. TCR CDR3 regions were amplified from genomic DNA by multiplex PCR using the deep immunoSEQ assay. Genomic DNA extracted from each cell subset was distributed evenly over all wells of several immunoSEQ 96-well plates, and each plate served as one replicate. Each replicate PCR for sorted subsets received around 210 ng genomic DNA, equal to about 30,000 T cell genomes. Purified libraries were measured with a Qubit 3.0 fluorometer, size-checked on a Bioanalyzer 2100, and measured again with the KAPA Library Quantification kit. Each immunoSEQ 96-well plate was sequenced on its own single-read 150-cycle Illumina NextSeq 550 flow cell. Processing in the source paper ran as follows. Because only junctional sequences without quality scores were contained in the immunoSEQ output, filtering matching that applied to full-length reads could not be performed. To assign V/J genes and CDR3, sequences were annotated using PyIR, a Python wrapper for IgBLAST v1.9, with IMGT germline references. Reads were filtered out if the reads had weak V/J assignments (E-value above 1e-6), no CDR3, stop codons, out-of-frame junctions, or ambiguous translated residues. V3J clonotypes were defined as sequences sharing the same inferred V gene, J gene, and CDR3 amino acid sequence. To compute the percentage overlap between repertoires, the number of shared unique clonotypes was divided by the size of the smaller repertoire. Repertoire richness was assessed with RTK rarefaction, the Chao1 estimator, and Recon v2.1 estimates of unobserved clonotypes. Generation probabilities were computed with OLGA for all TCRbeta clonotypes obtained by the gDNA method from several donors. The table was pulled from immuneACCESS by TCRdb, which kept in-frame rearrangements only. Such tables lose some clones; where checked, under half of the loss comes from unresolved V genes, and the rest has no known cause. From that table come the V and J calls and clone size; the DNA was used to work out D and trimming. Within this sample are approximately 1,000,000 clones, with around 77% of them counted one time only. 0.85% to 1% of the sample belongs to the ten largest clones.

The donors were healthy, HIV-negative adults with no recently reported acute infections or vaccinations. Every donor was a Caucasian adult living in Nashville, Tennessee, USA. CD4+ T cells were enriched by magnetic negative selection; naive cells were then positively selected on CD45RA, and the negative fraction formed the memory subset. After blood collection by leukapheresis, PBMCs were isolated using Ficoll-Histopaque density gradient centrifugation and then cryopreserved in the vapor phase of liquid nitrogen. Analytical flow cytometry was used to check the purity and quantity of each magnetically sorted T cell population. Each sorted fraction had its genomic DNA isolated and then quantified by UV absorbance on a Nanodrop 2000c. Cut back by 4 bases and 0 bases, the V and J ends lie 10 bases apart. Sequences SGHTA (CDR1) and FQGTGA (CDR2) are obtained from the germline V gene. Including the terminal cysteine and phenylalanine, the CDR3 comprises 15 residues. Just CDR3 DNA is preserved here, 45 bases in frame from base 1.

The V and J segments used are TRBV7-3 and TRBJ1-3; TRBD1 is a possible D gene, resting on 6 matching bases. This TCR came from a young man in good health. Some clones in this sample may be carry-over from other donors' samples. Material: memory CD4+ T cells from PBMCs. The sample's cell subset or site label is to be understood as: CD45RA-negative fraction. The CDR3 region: CASSSSGASGNTIYF. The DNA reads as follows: TGTGCCAGCAGCTCATCGGGGGCCTCTGGAAACACCATATATTTT.